This T cell receptor beta chain was recorded in a study of radiotherapy plus CTLA-4 blockade in lung cancer. For the study at large: Patients showed objective responses in roughly 19% of cases and disease control in roughly 31%. The study's findings and limits: Clones of tumor-derived TCRs expanded in blood after radiotherapy plus ipilimumab. The best prediction of response reportedly came from early blood T cell clone dynamics, with interferon-beta.

The CDR3 is made up of 13 amino acids. The V end was cut by 2 bases, the J end by 3 bases, with 7 bases between. CDR1 MNHNS and CDR2 SASEGT come from the germline V gene. TCRdb keeps only in-frame clones here, not all; method: immunoSEQ multiplex PCR. The table includes tens of thousands of clones, roughly 80% detected once. Comments on this clone: What it binds is unknown.

The rearrangement uses TRBV6-1 and TRBJ1-2; unclear D gene. The sample in question was peripheral blood, obtained from a patient treated with radiotherapy plus ipilimumab. The clonotype comes from a human donor with non-small cell lung cancer who had a complete response to radiotherapy plus ipilimumab. The CDR3 DNA is TGTGCCAGCAGTGAACGGGGAGACTATGGCTACACCTTC. This encodes CASSERGDYGYTF.